These T cell receptor beta chains were read from a single sample in a study of blood T cell repertoires in COVID-19. Sequencing was performed with immunoSEQ multiplex PCR; in TCRdb, only in-frame clones are kept and a portion is missing. This table has 95,000 to 150,000 clones, about 74% appearing once. The sample taken for sequencing was peripheral blood. These receptors all stem from a human donor in a cohort sampled during active COVID-19. CDR3s include the opening cysteine and the closing phenylalanine or tryptophan. D genes are given only for firm matches.

J gene,V gene,D gene,CDR3 protein,CDR3 DNA
TRBJ1-4,TRBV30,-,CAWRSLGAGVEKLFF,TGTGCCTGGAGGTCCCTAGGAGCAGGGGTTGAAAAACTGTTTTTT
TRBJ2-7,TRBV27,TRBD2,CASSKLAGVVEQYF,TGTGCCAGCAGTAAACTAGCGGGAGTTGTCGAGCAGTACTTC
TRBJ2-7,TRBV5-1,TRBD2,CASSLTGGPSYEQYF,TGCGCCAGCAGCTTGACGGGGGGGCCCTCCTACGAGCAGTACTTC
TRBJ1-2,TRBV27,-,CASSLLTGSGYTF,TGTGCCAGCAGTTTACTAACAGGGAGCGGCTACACCTTC
TRBJ2-7,TRBV9,-,CASSVMDFGYEQYF,TGTGCCAGCAGCGTAATGGACTTCGGGTACGAGCAGTACTTC
TRBJ2-7,TRBV4-1,TRBD2,CASSQESGRAWYEQYF,TGCGCCAGCAGCCAGGAGAGCGGGAGGGCCTGGTACGAGCAGTACTTC
TRBJ1-1,TRBV2,-,CASSGTSSGHPLNEAFF,TGTGCCAGCAGTGGGACCTCGTCGGGACACCCTTTGAATGAAGCTTTCTTT
TRBJ2-7,TRBV4-2,TRBD1,CASSQDRQGSNEQYF,TGTGCCAGCAGCCAAGACAGACAGGGGAGCAACGAGCAGTACTTC
TRBJ1-2,TRBV6-5,-,CASSLTGNGYTF,TGTGCCAGCAGTCTTACAGGGAATGGCTACACCTTC
TRBJ1-2,TRBV13,TRBD1,CASSLGQGALAYSYTF,TGTGCCAGCAGCTTAGGACAGGGGGCCTTGGCGTATAGCTACACCTTC
TRBJ2-6,TRBV11-3,-,CASEQESSGANVLTF,TGTGCCAGTGAACAGGAGAGCTCTGGGGCCAACGTCCTGACTTTC
TRBJ1-2,TRBV19,TRBD1,CASSIEAGTGVYRGYTF,TGTGCCAGTAGTATTGAGGCAGGGACAGGGGTATATCGGGGCTACACCTTC